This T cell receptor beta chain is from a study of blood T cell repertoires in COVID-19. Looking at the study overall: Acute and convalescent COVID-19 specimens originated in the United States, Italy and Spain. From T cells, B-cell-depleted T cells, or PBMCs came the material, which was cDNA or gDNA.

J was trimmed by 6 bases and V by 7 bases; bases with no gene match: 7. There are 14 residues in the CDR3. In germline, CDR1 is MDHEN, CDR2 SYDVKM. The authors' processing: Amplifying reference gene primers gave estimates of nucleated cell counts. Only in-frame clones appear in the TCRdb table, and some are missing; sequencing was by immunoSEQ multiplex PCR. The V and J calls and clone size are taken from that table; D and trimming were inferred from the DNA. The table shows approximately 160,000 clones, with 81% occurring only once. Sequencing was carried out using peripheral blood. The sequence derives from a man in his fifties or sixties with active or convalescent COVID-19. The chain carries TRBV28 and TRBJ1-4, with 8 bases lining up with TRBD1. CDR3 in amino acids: CASTVGQGHEKLFF. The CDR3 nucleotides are TGTGCCAGCACCGTCGGACAGGGCCATGAAAAACTGTTTTTT.